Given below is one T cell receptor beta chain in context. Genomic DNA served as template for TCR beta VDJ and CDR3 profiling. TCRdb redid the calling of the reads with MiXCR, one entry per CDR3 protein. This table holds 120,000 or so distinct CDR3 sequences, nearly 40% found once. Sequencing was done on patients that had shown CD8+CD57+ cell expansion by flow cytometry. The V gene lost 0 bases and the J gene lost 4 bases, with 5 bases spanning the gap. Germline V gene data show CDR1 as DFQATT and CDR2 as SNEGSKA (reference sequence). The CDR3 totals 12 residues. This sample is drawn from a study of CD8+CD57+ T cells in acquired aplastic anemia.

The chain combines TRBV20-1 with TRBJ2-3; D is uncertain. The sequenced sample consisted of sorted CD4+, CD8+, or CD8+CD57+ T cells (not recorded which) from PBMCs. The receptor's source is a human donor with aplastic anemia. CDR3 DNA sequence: TGCAGTGCTAGAGACGGTCCAGATACGCAGTATTTT. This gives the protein CSARDGPDTQYF.